The 31 T cell receptor beta chains reported below all come from one sample, sequenced in a study of cytomegalovirus exposure and HLA in healthy donors. Researchers ran the PCR with 60 Vbeta and 13 Jbeta primers. Profiling relied on immunoSEQ multiplex PCR, and the TCRdb table lists in-frame clones only, not all of them. The table lists 150,000 to 200,000 clones, 65% to 80% of them singletons. The sample was PBMCs. These receptors all come from a woman in her 30s in good health and CMV-seropositive.

J is TRBJ2-5 and V is TRBV18; D is ambiguous. This CDR3 is built from 14 residues. Germline CDR1 reads KGHSH; CDR2 reads LQKENI. Trimming pared 3 bases from V and 2 bases from J, leaving 10 bases between. CDR3 nucleotide sequence: TGTGCCAGCTCACCGCTAGGTTTGCAAGAGACCCAGTACTTC. Amino acids: CASSPLGLQETQYF.

The rearrangement links TRBV19 to TRBJ2-3; 12 bases are shared with TRBD2. The CDR3 sequence is 15 residues long. V lost 5 bases and J lost 4; bases outside the gene matches: 4. Germline CDR1 is LNHDA and CDR2 is SQIVND (reference sequence). This CDR3 reads CASSELAGGPDTQYF. CDR3 sequence (DNA): TGTGCCAGTAGTGAACTAGCGGGGGGCCCAGATACGCAGTATTTT.

This chain joins TRBV7-2 and TRBJ2-7; 7 bases map to TRBD2. CDR1 is SGHTA, CDR2 FQGNSA, per germline. V lost 1 base to trimming and J lost 2 bases; unmatched junction nucleotides: 5. This CDR3 comprises 15 residues. CDR3 nucleotide sequence: TGTGCCAGCAGCTTAGTCGCGGGGGTAGCCTACGAGCAGTACTTC. Its translation is CASSLVAGVAYEQYF.

The chain joins TRBV13 to TRBJ1-6, with TRBD1 as a possible D gene (5 bases). This CDR3 region has 17 residues. The ends were cut back, 7 bases at V and 0 bases at J, with 16 bases in the middle. Germline V lookup: CDR1 PRHDT, CDR2 FYEKMQ (reference sequence). CDR3 in amino acids: CASTLDGGSSYNSPLHF. CDR3 in DNA: TGTGCCAGCACCCTAGACGGGGGGAGCTCCTATAATTCACCCCTCCACTTT.

V usage is TRBV5-6 and J usage is TRBJ2-3, with 9 bases fitting TRBD2. CDR3 length: 16 amino acids. V lost 4 bases to trimming and J lost 3 bases; unmatched junction nucleotides: 9. Germline-derived CDR1 and CDR2 are SGHDT and YYEEEE. The CDR3 spells CASSTRREGLTDTQYF. The CDR3, as DNA: TGTGCCAGCAGCACTAGGCGGGAGGGCTTGACAGATACGCAGTATTTT.

The chain combines TRBV27 with TRBJ2-1, with TRBD1 identical over 10 bases. CDR1 and CDR2 from the germline V gene are MNHEY and SMNVEV (reference sequence). With 3 bases clipped from V and 2 bases from J, the junction kept 4 bases outside the gene matches. There are 16 residues in the CDR3. As DNA, the CDR3 is TGTGCCAGCAGTTTTCGTGACAGGGGGCCCTACAATGAGCAGTTCTTC. Its protein product is CASSFRDRGPYNEQFF.

The CDR3 reads CASSLGQGARNTEAFF. Written as DNA, the CDR3 is TGCGCCAGCAGCTTAGGACAGGGGGCTAGGAACACTGAAGCTTTCTTT. The rearrangement uses TRBV5-1 and TRBJ1-1; the match to TRBD1 covers 11 bases. Germline values: CDR1 SGHRS, CDR2 YFSETQ. Germline trimming cut 2 bases from V and 1 base from J; bases unmatched to any gene: 4. This CDR3 region has 16 residues. Supplemented by reference TRBV5-1 and TRBJ1-1, the full variable domain reads KAGVTQTPRYLIKTRGQQVTLSCSPISGHRSVSWYQQTPGQGLQFLFEYFSETQRNKGNFPGRFSGRQFSNSRSEMNVSTLELGDSALYLCASSLGQGARNTEAFFGQGTRLTVV.

This chain links TRBV7-6 with TRBJ1-5; possible D gene TRBD1, 6 bases. CDR1 SGHVS and CDR2 FNYEAQ come from the germline V gene. Trimming removed 1 base at V and 7 bases at J, with 14 bases between. CDR3 size: 15 residues. The CDR3 sequence: CASSLESTGRQPQHF. The DNA for the CDR3 is TGTGCCAGCAGCTTAGAGAGTACAGGGCGGCAGCCCCAGCATTTT.

The table lists this clone with a few counts. The chain is built from TRBV11-3 and TRBJ2-3; D is uncertain. CDR1 and CDR2 (germline): SGHNT, YENEEA. Deletions cut 7 bases from V and 0 bases from J, with 17 bases between. The CDR3 length is 16 residues. CDR3 sequence (DNA): TGTGCCAGCAACATCGGCGGCGTAGCTAGCACAGATACGCAGTATTTT. Translated: CASNIGGVASTDTQYF.

The V and J genes are TRBV21-1 and TRBJ1-1; the table gives TRBD1 as D, unverified against the DNA. TRBV21-1 counts as a pseudogene. The CDR3 spans 15 residues. The CDR3 protein is CASTRTGKGNTEAFF. The CDR3 DNA is TGTGCCAGCACTAGGACAGGGAAAGGGAACACTGAAGCTTTCTTT.

The chain joins TRBV4-1 to TRBJ2-1, with TRBD2 identical over 8 bases. Germline assignment: CDR1 MGHRA and CDR2 YSYEKL. V was clipped by 4 bases and J by 7 bases; unmatched bases: 3. The CDR3 contains 13 residues. CDR3 loop: CASSPGGRNEQFF. For the CDR3, the DNA is TGCGCCAGCAGCCCGGGGGGGCGGAATGAGCAGTTCTTC.

This chain connects TRBV29-1 to TRBJ2-1; D ambiguous. This CDR3 is built from 11 residues. CDR1 is SQVTM and CDR2 is ANQGSEA in the germline V gene. V was trimmed by 5 bases and J by 9 bases, leaving 11 bases between them. CDR3 sequence reads: CSVSKSGEQFF. For the CDR3, the DNA is TGCAGCGTTAGTAAGAGTGGTGAGCAGTTCTTC.

The chain recombines TRBV5-1 with TRBJ1-4; 7 nucleotides match TRBD1. The CDR3 sequence is 15 residues long. The junction had 7 bases not matched to a gene; V was cut back by 4 bases and J by 4 bases. The germline CDR1 and CDR2 sequences are SGHRS and YFSETQ. The CDR3 DNA is TGCGCCAGCAGCCCAAGGGGGCTCAGTAATGAAAAACTGTTTTTT. It translates to CASSPRGLSNEKLFF.

The V gene is TRBV30, the J gene TRBJ2-7; TRBD1 matches at 11 bases. CDR1 and CDR2 from the germline V gene are GTSNPN and SVGIG (reference sequence). This CDR3 comprises 12 residues. In DNA, the CDR3 is TGTACCGGACAGGGGGCCTCCTACGAGCAGTACTTC. Translating it yields CTGQGASYEQYF.

V is TRBV25-1 and J is TRBJ1-1; no clear D. There are 14 residues in the CDR3. V was pared by 2 bases and J by 7 bases, with 14 bases between. Germline CDR1 MGHDK, CDR2 SYGVNS. The CDR3 DNA reads TGTGCCAGCAGTGAACCCGACATGGCGCATGAAGCTTTCTTT. It specifies CASSEPDMAHEAFF.

The J gene is TRBJ1-1, the V gene TRBV14; 9 bases fit TRBD1. V lost 3 bases to trimming and J lost 3 bases; unmatched junction nucleotides: 11. The CDR3 has 17 residues. Germline CDR1 is SGHDN and CDR2 is FVKESK. The CDR3 region has the DNA TGTGCCAGCAGCCAGAGACAGGGGGATGGGGCGTACACTGAAGCTTTCTTT. Translated, it gives CASSQRQGDGAYTEAFF.

This clone was detected only a few times. DNA for the CDR3: TGCGCCAGCAGCCAAGGGTACAGGACTAACTATGGCTACACCTTC. It is translated as CASSQGYRTNYGYTF. The chain combines TRBV4-3 with TRBJ1-2, with D perhaps matching TRBD1 (5 bases). CDR3 length equals 15 residues. V was cut by 1 base and J by 0 bases, with 9 bases left in between. In germline, CDR1 is LGHNA, CDR2 YSLEER.

The gene calls are TRBV5-1 and TRBJ2-3; D gene uncertain. Germline values: CDR1 SGHRS, CDR2 YFSETQ. The CDR3 length is 15 residues. V was pared by 0 bases and J by 0 bases, with 8 bases between. CDR3 amino acids: CASSLDLPSTDTQYF. The CDR3 DNA is TGCGCCAGCAGCTTGGATCTTCCTAGCACAGATACGCAGTATTTT. The whole variable domain, remainder taken from reference TRBV5-1 and TRBJ2-3, is KAGVTQTPRYLIKTRGQQVTLSCSPISGHRSVSWYQQTPGQGLQFLFEYFSETQRNKGNFPGRFSGRQFSNSRSEMNVSTLELGDSALYLCASSLDLPSTDTQYFGPGTRLTVL.

This chain uses TRBV29-1 with TRBJ2-1, with 7 bases matching TRBD2. CDR1 is SQVTM, CDR2 ANQGSEA, per germline. CDR3 length: 14 residues. The ends lost 4 bases at V and 0 bases at J; junction bases unmatched: 3. The CDR3 spells CSVVAGSSYNEQFF. The CDR3 nucleotides read TGCAGCGTTGTAGCGGGTAGCTCCTACAATGAGCAGTTCTTC.

This chain links TRBV30 with TRBJ2-7, with a weak D call TRBD1 (6 bases). Germline CDR1 GTSNPN, CDR2 SVGIG (reference sequence). This CDR3 has 20 amino acids. V lost 3 bases and J lost 6, with 36 bases in between. DNA for the CDR3: TGTGCCTGGAGAGCAACTGTACATCATATTGGAACGTGGCAGGGGTGCGAGCAGTACTTC. Protein: CAWRATVHHIGTWQGCEQYF.

This chain links TRBV5-1 with TRBJ1-3, with 9 bases fitting TRBD1. The CDR3 has 16 residues. The germline V gene has CDR1 SGHRS and CDR2 YFSETQ. The V and J ends lost 0 bases and 4 bases, in that order; junction bases with no gene match: 5. The CDR3 reads CASSLAGTGYGNTIYF. DNA of the CDR3: TGCGCCAGCAGCTTGGCCGGGACAGGGTACGGAAACACCATATATTTT. Variable domain in full (rest from reference TRBV5-1 and TRBJ1-3): KAGVTQTPRYLIKTRGQQVTLSCSPISGHRSVSWYQQTPGQGLQFLFEYFSETQRNKGNFPGRFSGRQFSNSRSEMNVSTLELGDSALYLCASSLAGTGYGNTIYFGEGSWLTVV.

The chain combines TRBV29-1 with TRBJ1-3; possibly TRBD1 for D (5 bases). This CDR3 is built from 18 residues. Germline V gene lookup returns CDR1 SQVTM and CDR2 ANQGSEA. Trimming stripped 2 bases from V and 0 bases from J, with 20 bases between. CDR3 amino acids: CSVERHRGRVISGNTIYF. In DNA, the CDR3 is TGCAGCGTTGAACGTCACCGCGGCAGGGTTATCTCTGGAAACACCATATATTTT.

The V and J genes are TRBV2 and TRBJ2-1; 11 bases map to TRBD2. With V trimmed by 5 bases and J by 0 bases, 9 bases remained unmatched. The CDR3 has 18 residues. Germline CDR1 and CDR2: SNHLY and FYNNEI. In DNA form, the CDR3 reads TGTGCCAGCAGTTCCCTAGCGGGGGGACAGAGCTCCTACAATGAGCAGTTCTTC. Translating it yields CASSSLAGGQSSYNEQFF.

This rearrangement joins TRBV5-6 to TRBJ1-2, with D unresolved. The germline V gene has CDR1 SGHDT and CDR2 YYEEEE. Between the trimmed V and J ends, which lost 0 bases and 7 bases, there was a span of 13 bases. This CDR3 is built from 14 residues. As DNA, the CDR3 is TGTGCCAGCAGCTTGGACCCGGGGTGGTCTGGCTACACCTTC. Translated: CASSLDPGWSGYTF.

The gene calls are TRBV6-6 and TRBJ1-1; D is possibly TRBD1 (6 bases). The V and J ends lost 6 bases and 8 bases respectively, with 19 bases between them. The germline gives CDR1 MNHNY, CDR2 SVGAGI (reference sequence). There are 14 residues in the CDR3. As DNA, the CDR3 is TGTGCCAGCAGCTCAACAGGGCGCAGCTTGGAAGCTTTCTTT. It codes for CASSSTGRSLEAFF.

The chain links TRBV19 to TRBJ1-1; weak D call: TRBD1 (6 bases). CDR1 is LNHDA and CDR2 is SQIVND in the germline V gene (reference sequence). This CDR3 is built from 14 residues. Trimming shortened V by 2 bases and J by 9 bases, and 16 bases separated the two germline ends. CDR3 protein: CASSIQGVGHQAFF. DNA of the CDR3: TGTGCCAGTAGTATACAGGGAGTGGGACATCAAGCTTTCTTT.

This chain uses TRBV28 with TRBJ1-2, with D possibly being TRBD1 (5 bases). The CDR3 consists of 14 residues. Germline loops: CDR1 MDHEN, CDR2 SYDVKM. Trimming pared 0 bases from V and 2 bases from J, leaving 7 bases between. Here the CDR3 reads CASSLWDINYGYTF. For the CDR3, the DNA is TGTGCCAGCAGTTTATGGGACATAAACTATGGCTACACCTTC.

The chain links TRBV7-2 to TRBJ2-1, with a tentative D call TRBD2 (5 bases). This CDR3 contains 15 residues. The germline V gene encodes CDR1 SGHTA and CDR2 FQGNSA. Trimming took off 0 bases at V and 8 bases at J, with 14 bases between the two ends. Written as DNA, the CDR3 is TGTGCCAGCAGCTTAGCTTCGGCTAGCTCCTATGAGCAGTTCTTC. Translation gives CASSLASASSYEQFF.

This clone was recorded once. The chain recombines TRBV7-9 with TRBJ1-2, with 7 nucleotides matching TRBD1. CDR3 length equals 15 residues. Germline V CDR1 and CDR2: SEHNR, FQNEAQ (reference sequence). The V and J ends lost 4 bases and 5 bases, in that order; junction bases with no gene match: 10. CDR3 sequence reads: CASSYTDRFGYGYTF. The CDR3 nucleotides read TGTGCCAGCAGCTATACGGACAGGTTCGGATATGGCTACACCTTC.

This sequence joins TRBV7-2 and TRBJ1-1; D is unresolved. The V and J ends lost 5 bases and 4 bases respectively, with 14 bases between them. Germline loops: CDR1 SGHTA, CDR2 FQGNSA. The CDR3 loop spans 14 amino acids. The CDR3 DNA is TGTGCCAGCAGCCCTAGTGAGGTATCCACTGAAGCTTTCTTT. It is translated as CASSPSEVSTEAFF.

The gene calls are TRBV27 and TRBJ2-7, with a tentative D call TRBD2 (6 bases). The CDR3 is 13 amino acids. Trimming shortened V by 3 bases and J by 4 bases, and 10 bases separated the two germline ends. Germline CDR1 and CDR2: MNHEY and SMNVEV (reference sequence). The CDR3 protein is CASSLGAGYEQYF. The CDR3 bases are TGTGCCAGCAGTTTGGGCGCGGGGTACGAGCAGTACTTC.